The TCR beta chain described here comes from a study of human T cells and chemical hapten exposure. The wider study: Patch testing was performed with 0.01% DPC on the upper back, with reading at 6 days. Whole-study results and caveats: TCRs at high frequency, those above 1 in 1000, did not change with DPC sensitization.

This clonotype was recorded many times. Its antigen is undetermined. From the RACE reads, TCRdb called clonotypes with MiXCR, one entry per CDR3 protein. The data contain about 360,000 distinct CDR3 sequences, around 7% of them singletons. This sample's time point: patch test 1, 2 weeks after DPC sensitization. Treatment: therapeutic diphenylcyclopropenone sensitization with weekly scalp DPC. CDR1 SGHVS and CDR2 FQNEAQ come from the germline V gene. The CDR3 length is 16 residues. The V end was cut by 0 bases, the J end by 5 bases, with 15 bases between. This chain uses TRBV7-8 with TRBJ2-3, with D hard to call. This specimen consisted of whole blood, obtained in connection with sensitization to the hapten diphenylcyclopropenone (DPC). The sequence was obtained from a woman younger than 30 with alopecia areata. Some clones in this sample may be carry-over from other donors' samples. CDR3 in amino acids: CASSLAVPSREDTQYF. DNA for the CDR3: TGTGCCAGCAGCTTAGCAGTACCGTCGAGAGAAGATACGCAGTATTTT.